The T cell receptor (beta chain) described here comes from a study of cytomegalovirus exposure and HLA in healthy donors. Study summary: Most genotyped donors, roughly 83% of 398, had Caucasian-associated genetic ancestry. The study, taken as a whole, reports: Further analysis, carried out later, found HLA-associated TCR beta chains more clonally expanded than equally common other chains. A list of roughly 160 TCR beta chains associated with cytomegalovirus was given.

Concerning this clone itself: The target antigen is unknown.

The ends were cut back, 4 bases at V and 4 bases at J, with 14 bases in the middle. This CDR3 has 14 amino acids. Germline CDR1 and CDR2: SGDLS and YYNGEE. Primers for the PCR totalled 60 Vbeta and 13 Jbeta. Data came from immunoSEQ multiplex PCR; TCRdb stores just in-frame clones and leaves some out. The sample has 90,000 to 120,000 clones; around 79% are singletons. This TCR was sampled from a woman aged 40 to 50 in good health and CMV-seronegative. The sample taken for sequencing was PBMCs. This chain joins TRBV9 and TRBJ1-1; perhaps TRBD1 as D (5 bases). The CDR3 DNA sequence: TGTGCCAGCAGCCCCAGTCAGGGTCGCACTGAAGCTTTCTTT. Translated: CASSPSQGRTEAFF.